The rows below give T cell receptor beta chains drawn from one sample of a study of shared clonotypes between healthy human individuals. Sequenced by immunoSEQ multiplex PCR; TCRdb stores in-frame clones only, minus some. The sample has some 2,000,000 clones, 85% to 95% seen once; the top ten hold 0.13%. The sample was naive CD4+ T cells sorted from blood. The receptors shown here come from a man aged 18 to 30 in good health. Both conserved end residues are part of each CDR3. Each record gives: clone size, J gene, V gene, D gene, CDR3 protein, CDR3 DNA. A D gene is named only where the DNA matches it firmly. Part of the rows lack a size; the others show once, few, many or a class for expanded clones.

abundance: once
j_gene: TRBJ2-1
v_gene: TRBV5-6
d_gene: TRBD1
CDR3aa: CASRPGQGRFNEQFF
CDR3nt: TGTGCCAGCAGACCGGGACAGGGAAGATTCAATGAGCAGTTCTTC

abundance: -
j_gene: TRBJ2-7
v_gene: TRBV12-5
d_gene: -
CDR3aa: CASGYRGLYEQYF
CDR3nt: TGTGCTTCCGGGTACAGGGGACTTTACGAGCAGTACTTC

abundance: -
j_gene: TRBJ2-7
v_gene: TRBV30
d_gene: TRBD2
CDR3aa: CAWSVAGGSSYEQYF
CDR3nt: TGTGCCTGGAGTGTGGCGGGAGGGAGCTCCTACGAGCAGTACTTC

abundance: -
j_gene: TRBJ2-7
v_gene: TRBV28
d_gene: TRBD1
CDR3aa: CASSPHGQGVYEQYF
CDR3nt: TGTGCCAGCAGCCCTCACGGGCAGGGGGTCTACGAGCAGTACTTC

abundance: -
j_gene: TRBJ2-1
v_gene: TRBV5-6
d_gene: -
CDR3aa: CASSVAGSYNEQFF
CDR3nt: TGTGCCAGCAGCGTCGCGGGCTCCTACAATGAGCAGTTCTTC

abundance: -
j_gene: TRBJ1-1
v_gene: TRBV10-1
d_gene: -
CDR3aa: CASSEREDTEAFF
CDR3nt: TGCGCCAGCAGTGAAAGGGAAGACACTGAAGCTTTCTTT

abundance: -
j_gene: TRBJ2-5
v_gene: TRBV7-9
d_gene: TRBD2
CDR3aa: CASSSSSGLAGLGETQYF
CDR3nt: TGTGCCAGCAGCTCCAGTTCGGGACTAGCGGGGTTAGGGGAGACCCAGTACTTC

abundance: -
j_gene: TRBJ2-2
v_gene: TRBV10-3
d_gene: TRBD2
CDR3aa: CAISEILSGATGELFF
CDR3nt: TGTGCCATCAGTGAGATCCTTAGCGGGGCTACCGGGGAGCTGTTTTTT

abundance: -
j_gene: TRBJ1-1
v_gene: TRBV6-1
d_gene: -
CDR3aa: CASSLFGTQNTEAFF
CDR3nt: TGTGCCAGCAGTCTCTTCGGGACACAGAACACTGAAGCTTTCTTT

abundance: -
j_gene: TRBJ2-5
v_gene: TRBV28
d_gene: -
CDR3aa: CASSSITHGQETQYF
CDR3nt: TGTGCCAGCAGTTCAATCACACACGGACAAGAGACCCAGTACTTC

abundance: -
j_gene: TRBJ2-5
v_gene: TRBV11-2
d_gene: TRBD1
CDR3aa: CASSPTGGSETQYF
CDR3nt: TGTGCCAGCAGCCCGACAGGGGGGTCAGAGACCCAGTACTTC

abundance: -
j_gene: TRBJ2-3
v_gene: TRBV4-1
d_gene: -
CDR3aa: CASSQEGQLSTTDTQYF
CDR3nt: TGCGCCAGCAGCCAAGAAGGACAGCTGTCCACCACAGATACGCAGTATTTT

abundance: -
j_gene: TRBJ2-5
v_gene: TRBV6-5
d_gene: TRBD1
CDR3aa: CASSSTGGLIETQYF
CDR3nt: TGTGCCAGCAGTTCGACAGGGGGGTTAATAGAGACCCAGTACTTC

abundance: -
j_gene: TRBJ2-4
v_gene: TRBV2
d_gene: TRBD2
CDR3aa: CASTGTSGVLAKNIQYF
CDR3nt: TGTGCCAGCACCGGGACTAGCGGGGTGTTAGCCAAAAACATTCAGTACTTC

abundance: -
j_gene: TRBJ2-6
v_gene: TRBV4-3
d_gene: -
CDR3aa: CASSQDAGAAGANVLTF
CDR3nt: TGCGCCAGCAGCCAAGATGCGGGGGCCGCAGGGGCCAACGTCCTGACTTTC

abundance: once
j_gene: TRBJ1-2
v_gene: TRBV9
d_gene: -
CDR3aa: CASSVESAGLSYGYTF
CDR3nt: TGTGCCAGCAGCGTAGAGTCGGCAGGGCTAAGCTATGGCTACACCTTC

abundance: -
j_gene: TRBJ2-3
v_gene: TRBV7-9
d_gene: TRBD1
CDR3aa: CASSTTGGARDTQYF
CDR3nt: TGTGCCAGCAGCACGACAGGGGGGGCCAGAGATACGCAGTATTTT

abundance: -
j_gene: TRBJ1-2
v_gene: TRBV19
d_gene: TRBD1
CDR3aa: CASSIYGTGNGYTF
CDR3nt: TGTGCCAGTAGTATCTATGGGACAGGGAATGGCTACACCTTC

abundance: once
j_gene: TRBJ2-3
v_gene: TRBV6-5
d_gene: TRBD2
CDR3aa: CASSYSSGVTDTQYF
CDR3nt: TGTGCCAGCAGTTACTCTAGCGGGGTAACAGATACGCAGTATTTT

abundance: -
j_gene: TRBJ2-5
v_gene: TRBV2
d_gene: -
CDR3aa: CASRDGYQETQYF
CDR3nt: TGTGCCAGCAGGGACGGTTACCAAGAGACCCAGTACTTC

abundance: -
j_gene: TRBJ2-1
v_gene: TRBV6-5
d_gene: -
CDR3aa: CASSSGTYSYNEQFF
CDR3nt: TGTGCCAGCAGCTCCGGGACATATTCCTACAATGAGCAGTTCTTC

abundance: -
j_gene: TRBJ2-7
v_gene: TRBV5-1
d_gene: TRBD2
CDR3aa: CASTWSSGSFEQYF
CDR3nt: TGCGCCAGCACCTGGAGTAGCGGGAGTTTCGAGCAGTACTTC

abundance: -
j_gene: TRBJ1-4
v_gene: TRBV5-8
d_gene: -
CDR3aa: CASSLGRTNEKLFF
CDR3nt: TGTGCCAGCAGCTTGGGAAGAACTAATGAAAAACTGTTTTTT

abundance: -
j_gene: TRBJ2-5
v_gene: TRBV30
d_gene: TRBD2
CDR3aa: CAWSVAGGYQETQYF
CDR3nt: TGTGCCTGGAGTGTAGCGGGAGGCTACCAAGAGACCCAGTACTTC

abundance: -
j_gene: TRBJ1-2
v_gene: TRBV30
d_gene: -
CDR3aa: CAGRETNYGYTF
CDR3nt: TGTGCCGGTAGGGAGACTAACTATGGCTACACCTTC

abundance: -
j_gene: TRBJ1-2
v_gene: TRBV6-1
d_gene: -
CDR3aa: CASSEMQGLYGYTF
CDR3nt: TGTGCCAGCAGTGAAATGCAGGGCCTCTATGGCTACACCTTC

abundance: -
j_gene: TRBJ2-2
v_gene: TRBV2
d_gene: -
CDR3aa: CASRGPEGGLNTGELFF
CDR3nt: TGTGCCAGCAGGGGTCCCGAAGGGGGTCTCAACACCGGGGAGCTGTTTTTT

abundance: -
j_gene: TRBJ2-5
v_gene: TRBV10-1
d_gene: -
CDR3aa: CASSEYREETQYF
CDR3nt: TGCGCCAGCAGTGAGTACAGGGAAGAGACCCAGTACTTC

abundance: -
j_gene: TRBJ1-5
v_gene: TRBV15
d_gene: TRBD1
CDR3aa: CATSRETGGRQPQHF
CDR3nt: TGTGCCACCAGCAGAGAAACAGGGGGCCGGCAGCCCCAGCATTTT

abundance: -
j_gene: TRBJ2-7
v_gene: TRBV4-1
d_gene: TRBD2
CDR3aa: CASIFREGILHEQYF
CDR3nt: TGCGCCAGCATATTCAGGGAGGGGATCCTCCACGAGCAGTACTTC

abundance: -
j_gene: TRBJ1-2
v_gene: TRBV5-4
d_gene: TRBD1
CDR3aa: CASSPGQGRYGYTF
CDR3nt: TGTGCCAGCAGCCCGGGACAGGGGCGGTATGGCTACACCTTC

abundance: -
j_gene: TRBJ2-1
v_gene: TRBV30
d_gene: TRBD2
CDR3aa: CAWRRTSGGYEQFF
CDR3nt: TGTGCCTGGCGCCGGACTAGCGGGGGATATGAGCAGTTCTTC

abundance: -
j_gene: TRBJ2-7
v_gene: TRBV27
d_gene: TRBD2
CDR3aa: CASRGTSGSYEQYF
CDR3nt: TGTGCCAGCAGAGGGACTAGCGGGAGTTACGAGCAGTACTTC

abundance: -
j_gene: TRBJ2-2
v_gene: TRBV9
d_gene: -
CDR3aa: CASMEGNTGELFF
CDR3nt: TGTGCCAGCATGGAGGGGAACACCGGGGAGCTGTTTTTT

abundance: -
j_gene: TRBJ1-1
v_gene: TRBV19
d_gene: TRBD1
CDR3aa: CASSIPSGTGRETEAFF
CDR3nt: TGTGCCAGTAGTATCCCAAGCGGGACAGGGCGAGAAACTGAAGCTTTCTTT

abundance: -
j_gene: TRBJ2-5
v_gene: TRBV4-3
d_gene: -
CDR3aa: CASSQEAVSVKGKGETQYF
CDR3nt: TGCGCCAGCAGCCAAGAGGCGGTAAGCGTTAAGGGGAAAGGAGAGACCCAGTACTTC

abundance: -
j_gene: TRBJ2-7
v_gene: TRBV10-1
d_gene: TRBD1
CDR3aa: CASSESNRGTYEQYF
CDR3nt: TGCGCCAGCAGTGAGTCGAACAGGGGCACCTACGAGCAGTACTTC

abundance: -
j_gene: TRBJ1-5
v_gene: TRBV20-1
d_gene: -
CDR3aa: CSASRLLQHF
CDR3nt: TGCAGTGCTAGCAGGTTGCTCCAGCATTTT

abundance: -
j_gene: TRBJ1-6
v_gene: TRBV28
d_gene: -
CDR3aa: CASSILQGNSPLHF
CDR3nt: TGTGCCAGCAGTATACTACAGGGAAATTCACCCCTCCACTTT

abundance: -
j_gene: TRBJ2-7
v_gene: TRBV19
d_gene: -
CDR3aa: CASSMGRDREGSYEQYF
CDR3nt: TGTGCCAGTAGTATGGGAAGAGACAGGGAGGGTTCCTACGAGCAGTACTTC

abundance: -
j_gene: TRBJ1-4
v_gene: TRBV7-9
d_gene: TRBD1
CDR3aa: CASSPRRWTGGEDSEKLFF
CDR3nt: TGTGCCAGCAGCCCGAGGCGTTGGACAGGGGGCGAGGATAGTGAAAAACTGTTTTTT

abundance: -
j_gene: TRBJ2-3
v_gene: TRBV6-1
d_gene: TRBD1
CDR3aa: CASSGGTVDTQYF
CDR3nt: TGTGCCAGCAGTGGTGGGACAGTTGATACGCAGTATTTT

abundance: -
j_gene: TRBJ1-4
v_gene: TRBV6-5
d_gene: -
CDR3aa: CASSYSMAATNEKLFF
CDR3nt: TGTGCCAGCAGTTACTCGATGGCGGCTACTAATGAAAAACTGTTTTTT

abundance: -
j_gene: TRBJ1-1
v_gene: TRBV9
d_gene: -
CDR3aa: CASSVGKVEGTEAFF
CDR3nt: TGTGCCAGCAGCGTAGGTAAAGTCGAGGGCACTGAAGCTTTCTTT

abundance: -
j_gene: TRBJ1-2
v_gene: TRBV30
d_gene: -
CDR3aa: CASRGRGYTF
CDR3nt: TGTGCCAGCAGGGGACGCGGCTACACCTTC

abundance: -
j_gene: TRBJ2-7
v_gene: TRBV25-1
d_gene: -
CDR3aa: CASSGTGGYEQYF
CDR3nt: TGTGCCAGCAGTGGCACGGGCGGTTACGAGCAGTACTTC

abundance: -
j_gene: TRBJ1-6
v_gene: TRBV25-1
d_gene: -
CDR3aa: CASSDPRVESPLHF
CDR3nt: TGTGCCAGCAGTGATCCAAGGGTTGAGTCACCCCTCCACTTT

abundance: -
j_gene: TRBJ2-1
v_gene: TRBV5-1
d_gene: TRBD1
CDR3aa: CASQQGAQSYNEQFF
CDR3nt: TGCGCCTCTCAGCAGGGGGCCCAGTCCTACAATGAGCAGTTCTTC

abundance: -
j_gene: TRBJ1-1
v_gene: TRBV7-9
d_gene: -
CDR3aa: CASSPSGGITEAFF
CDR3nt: TGTGCCAGCAGCCCATCCGGGGGGATTACTGAAGCTTTCTTT

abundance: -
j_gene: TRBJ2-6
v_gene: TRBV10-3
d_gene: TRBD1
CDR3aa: CAIRRDRGDMDVLTF
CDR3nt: TGTGCCATCAGGAGGGACAGGGGGGATATGGACGTCCTGACTTTC

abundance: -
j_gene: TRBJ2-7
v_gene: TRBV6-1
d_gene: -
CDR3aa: CASRGERAQHF
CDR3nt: TGTGCCAGCAGGGGGGAGCGGGCCCAGCACTTC

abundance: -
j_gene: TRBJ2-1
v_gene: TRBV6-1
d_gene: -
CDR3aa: CASRLDGTEGDEQFF
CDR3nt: TGTGCCAGCAGACTCGACGGGACGGAAGGCGATGAGCAGTTCTTC

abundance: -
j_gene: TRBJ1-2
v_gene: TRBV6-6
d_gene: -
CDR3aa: CASTYLGFGYTF
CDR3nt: TGTGCCAGCACCTACCTCGGGTTTGGCTACACCTTC